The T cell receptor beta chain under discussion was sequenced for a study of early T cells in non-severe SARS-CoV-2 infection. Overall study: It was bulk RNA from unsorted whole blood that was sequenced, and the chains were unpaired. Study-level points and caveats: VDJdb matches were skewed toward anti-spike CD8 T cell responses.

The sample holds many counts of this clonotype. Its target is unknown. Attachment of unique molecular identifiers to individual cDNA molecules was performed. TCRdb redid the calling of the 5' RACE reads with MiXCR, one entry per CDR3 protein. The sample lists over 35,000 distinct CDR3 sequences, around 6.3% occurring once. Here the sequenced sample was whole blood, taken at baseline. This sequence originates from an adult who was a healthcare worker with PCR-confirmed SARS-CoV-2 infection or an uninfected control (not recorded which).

The CDR3 here is CASSLRGAPRTGELFF. The CDR3 nucleotides are TGTGCCAGCAGCTTAAGAGGGGCGCCGAGGACCGGGGAGCTGTTTTTT. V gene TRBV7-9 combines with J gene TRBJ2-2; D is possibly TRBD1 or TRBD2 (5 bases each). CDR3 length: 16 residues. V dropped 2 bases and J dropped 5 bases, with 15 bases sitting between them. Germline CDR1 SEHNR, CDR2 FQNEAQ (reference sequence).